The 14 T cell receptor beta chains reported below all come from one sample, sequenced in a study of vaccination and CD4 T cells after COVID-19. Sequencing of the DNA from cultured CD4+ T cells was carried out with the Oncomine TCR Beta short-read assay. TCRdb used MiXCR to reprocess the PCR reads, holding one entry per CDR3 protein. The sample holds about 7,200 distinct CDR3 sequences; about 24% are singletons and the top ten take approximately 30%. Noted treatment: roughly nine-day PBMC culture with coronavirus spike peptide pools or control peptides (ViraFEST assay). It was before the COVID-19 pandemic (2011-2018) that the unexposed donor's CD4+ T cells were collected. No cognate antigen is known for these TCRs. The sequencing input was CD4+ T cells from blood, cultured in vitro. The receptors stem from a human donor in good health.

In this sample, this clonotype turned up a few times. This sequence joins TRBV6-1 and TRBJ1-2; D might be TRBD1 (6 bases). The CDR3 sequence is 14 residues long. The germline V gene encodes CDR1 MNHNS and CDR2 SASEGT. Trimming shortened V by 7 bases and J by 8 bases, and 20 bases separated the two germline ends. CDR3 in amino acids: CASKKTGTLGGYTF. CDR3 DNA: TGTGCCAGCAAAAAGACAGGAACCTTGGGGGGCTACACCTTC.

This clonotype showed up just a few times. This chain uses TRBV3-1 with TRBJ1-1, with D uncertain. Germline assignment: CDR1 LGHDT and CDR2 YNNKEL (reference sequence). The CDR3 sequence is 12 residues long. V was trimmed by 1 base and J by 5 bases, leaving 5 bases between them. The CDR3, as DNA: TGTGCCAGCAGCCAAGGTCGAACTGAAGCTTTCTTT. Translating it yields CASSQGRTEAFF.

This rearrangement joins TRBV7-3 to TRBJ1-1; TRBD1 aligns across 10 bases. After removal of 5 bases from V and 5 bases from J, the junction contained 8 bases not matched to a gene. Germline V gene lookup returns CDR1 SGHTA and CDR2 FQGTGA. This CDR3 comprises 15 residues. The CDR3 sequence: CASSPTGGVRTEAFF. In DNA form, the CDR3 reads TGTGCCAGCAGCCCGACAGGGGGCGTAAGGACTGAAGCTTTCTTT. Full variable domain (remainder filled in from reference TRBV7-3 and TRBJ1-1): GAGVSQTPSNKVTEKGKYVELRCDPISGHTALYWYRQSLGQGPEFLIYFQGTGAADDSGLPNDRFFAVRPEGSVSTLKIQRTERGDSAVYLCASSPTGGVRTEAFFGQGTRLTVV.

A few counts support this clonotype. The rearrangement joins TRBV6-5 to TRBJ2-7; D possibly uses TRBD1 or TRBD2 (6 bases each). The ends were cut back, 0 bases at V and 6 bases at J, with 18 bases in the middle. The length of the CDR3 is 16 residues. Germline CDR1 MNHEY, CDR2 SVGAGI. CDR3 in DNA: TGTGCCAGCAGTTACTCCAGTAGGGGGACTTCTTTCGAGCAGTACTTC. The encoded protein is CASSYSSRGTSFEQYF.

The table lists this clonotype with a few counts. The rearrangement uses TRBV19 and TRBJ2-3; 7 nucleotides match TRBD1. CDR3 length equals 15 residues. The V gene end was trimmed by 4 bases and the J gene end by 2 bases; junction bases not matched to a gene: 6. The germline CDR1 and CDR2 sequences are LNHDA and SQIVND (reference sequence). The CDR3 reads CASSTGQRVTDTQYF. The CDR3 coding sequence is TGTGCCAGTAGTACGGGACAGAGGGTCACAGATACGCAGTATTTT.

This clonotype was counted between two and nine times. The chain carries TRBV7-6 and TRBJ2-5; 7 positions agree with TRBD1. The CDR3 spans 14 residues. The germline V gene has CDR1 SGHVS and CDR2 FNYEAQ. J was trimmed by 1 base and V by 3 bases; bases with no gene match: 2. The chain's CDR3 is CASSLGQSQETQYF. The CDR3 bases are TGTGCCAGCAGCTTGGGACAGTCCCAAGAGACCCAGTACTTC.

This clonotype was seen a few times. V gene TRBV7-9 combines with J gene TRBJ2-1, with D possibly matching TRBD1 (6 bases). CDR3 length: 15 amino acids. CDR1 is SEHNR and CDR2 is FQNEAQ in the germline V gene (reference sequence). Trimming pared 1 base from V and 5 bases from J, leaving 12 bases between. CDR3 sequence: CASSLGASGDNEQFF. For the CDR3, the DNA is TGTGCCAGCAGCTTAGGGGCCTCAGGGGACAATGAGCAGTTCTTC.

This chain joins TRBV19 and TRBJ2-7, with 7 bases fitting TRBD1. With 5 bases clipped from V and 3 bases from J, the junction kept 13 bases outside the gene matches. CDR1 and CDR2 from the germline V gene are LNHDA and SQIVND (reference sequence). The CDR3 loop spans 16 amino acids. The DNA of the CDR3 is TGTGCCAGTAGTTCCGTGGGGACAGATGTTAACTACGAGCAGTACTTC. This encodes CASSSVGTDVNYEQYF.

About this clonotype: The CDR3 end shows no conserved phenylalanine or tryptophan, and so a read error is likely. This chain joins TRBV27 and TRBJ1-1; 9 nucleotides line up with TRBD1. There are 14 residues in the CDR3. J was trimmed by 5 bases and V by 8 bases; bases with no gene match: 9. Germline V lookup: CDR1 MNHEY, CDR2 SMNVEV (reference sequence). The CDR3 region has the DNA TGTGCCAGCTCGATCCGGGACAGGGTTACTGAAGCTTTCTCT. Amino acids: CASSIRDRVTEAFS.

The chain employs TRBV20-1 and TRBJ2-7, with 8 bases aligning to TRBD2. The CDR3 is 14 residues long. Losses at the gene ends were 2 bases for V and 0 bases for J; bases not matched to a gene: 3. CDR1 and CDR2 (germline): DFQATT, SNEGSKA (reference sequence). CDR3 amino acids: CSARTGGSSYEQYF. CDR3 nucleotides: TGCAGTGCTAGAACGGGGGGGAGCTCCTACGAGCAGTACTTC.

This clonotype was found a few times. The rearrangement joins TRBV2 to TRBJ1-2; 10 nucleotides match TRBD1. The V and J ends lost 11 bases and 3 bases, in that order; junction bases with no gene match: 12. Germline lookup yields CDR1 SNHLY and CDR2 FYNNEI. The CDR3 totals 15 residues. CDR3 DNA: TGTGCCCGAACGTCGGGACAGGGGTTTCACTATGGCTACACCTTC. This codes for CARTSGQGFHYGYTF.

A word on this clonotype: At one end the junction does not follow the germline gene, possibly because of a read error. The CDR3 protein is CSARVNQTF. The CDR3 DNA reads TGCAGTGCTAGAGTGAATCAGACCTTT. This chain joins TRBV20-1 and TRBJ1-1, with no clear D. Per the germline V gene, CDR1 is DFQATT and CDR2 is SNEGSKA (reference sequence). This CDR3 is 9 amino acids long.

The rearrangement links TRBV6-5 to TRBJ2-5; no clear D. Germline lookup yields CDR1 MNHEY and CDR2 SVGAGI. Trimming stripped 4 bases from V and 2 bases from J, with 5 bases between. This CDR3 comprises 12 residues. The CDR3 nucleotides read TGTGCCAGCAGTTGGTCACAAGAGACCCAGTACTTC. Protein: CASSWSQETQYF.

This clonotype was seen more than once but under ten times. The J gene is TRBJ1-5, the V gene TRBV12-3 or TRBV12-4; possible D gene TRBD1, 5 bases. Trimming left V 9 bases short and J 7 bases short, with 22 bases between. CDR3 size: 15 residues. The CDR3, as DNA: TGTGCCAGTACCAAGTTGTTAGGGGTAGGCCAGCCCCAGCATTTT. It codes for CASTKLLGVGQPQHF.